These 30 T cell receptor beta chains originate from one sample sequenced in a study of blood T cell repertoires in COVID-19. Produced via immunoSEQ multiplex PCR; TCRdb's table is partial and in-frame only. The data hold around 300,000 clones, with roughly 88% observed a single time. Sequencing input: peripheral blood. All receptors come from a woman aged 70-85 years with acute or convalescent COVID-19.

This chain connects TRBV6-6 to TRBJ1-2; no reliable D call. This CDR3 is built from 12 residues. Trimming took off 7 bases at V and 4 bases at J, with 10 bases between the two ends. Germline V gives CDR1 MNHNY, CDR2 SVGAGI (reference sequence). The CDR3 here is CASTSSGYGYTF. Here the CDR3 DNA reads TGTGCCAGCACCTCCTCCGGCTATGGCTACACCTTC.

The gene calls are TRBV2 and TRBJ2-5; maybe TRBD2 (6 bases). CDR1 and CDR2 (germline): SNHLY, FYNNEI. The CDR3 consists of 14 residues. The V end lost 3 bases, the J end lost 7 bases, and 15 bases lay between the germline ends. CDR3 DNA: TGTGCCAGCAGTGATTCGCGGGGCGCAGGGACCCAGTACTTC. Its translation: CASSDSRGAGTQYF.

This CDR3 is CASSQGITGTTYEQYF. CDR3 DNA sequence: TGTGCCAGCAGCCAGGGGATTACAGGGACTACCTACGAGCAGTACTTC. The J gene is TRBJ2-7, the V gene TRBV3-1 (or the pseudogene TRBV3-2); D may be TRBD2 (7 bases). Germline assignment: CDR1 LGHDT and CDR2 YNNKEL (reference sequence). Trimming cost V 3 bases and J 2 bases, with 17 bases left between them. The CDR3 runs to 16 residues.

This chain uses TRBV6-2 or TRBV6-3 with TRBJ1-2; D is unclear. The ends were cut back, 2 bases at V and 3 bases at J, with 4 bases in the middle. Germline V gene lookup returns CDR1 MNHEY and CDR2 SVGEGT. This CDR3 region has 12 residues. This CDR3 reads CASSYSYYGYTF. As DNA, the CDR3 is TGTGCCAGCAGTTACAGCTACTATGGCTACACCTTC.

V gene TRBV13 combines with J gene TRBJ1-5; weak D call: TRBD1 (5 bases). This CDR3 has 14 amino acids. Deletions cut 0 bases from V and 6 bases from J, with 9 bases between. Germline assignment: CDR1 PRHDT and CDR2 FYEKMQ (reference sequence). CDR3 in DNA: TGTGCCAGCAGCTTAGGACAGGCAGGTCAGCCCCAGCATTTT. Protein product: CASSLGQAGQPQHF.

This clone has just a few counts. The V call is TRBV2, the J call TRBJ1-1; TRBD1 agrees at 8 bases. V lost 7 bases to trimming and J lost 9 bases; unmatched junction nucleotides: 7. The CDR3 loop spans 12 amino acids. Germline CDR1 SNHLY, CDR2 FYNNEI. In DNA, the CDR3 is TGTGCCAGCATAAGACAGGGGACGAAAGCTTTCTTT. Translated, it gives CASIRQGTKAFF.

The genes are TRBV7-2 and TRBJ2-5; D is perhaps TRBD2 (5 bases). There are 15 residues in the CDR3. Germline CDR1 and CDR2: SGHTA and FQGNSA. V dropped 0 bases and J dropped 1 base, with 9 bases sitting between them. Here the CDR3 DNA reads TGTGCCAGCAGCTTAGCAGTAGCGCTCCAAGAGACCCAGTACTTC. Its translation is CASSLAVALQETQYF.

Regarding this clone: A junction end diverges from the germline sequence, so it may reflect a read error. This chain uses TRBV7-2 with TRBJ1-4; D is uncertain. Germline CDR1 is SGHTA and CDR2 is FQGNSA. This CDR3 has 12 residues. In DNA, the CDR3 is TGTGCCAGCAGCCAGACACAGTCCCCATTCCCCTTT. It translates to CASSQTQSPFPF.

The gene calls are TRBV19 and TRBJ1-1; 10 nucleotides line up with TRBD1. V dropped 7 bases and J dropped 7; count of bases not matched to a gene: 9. CDR1 and CDR2 (germline): LNHDA, SQIVND (reference sequence). The length of the CDR3 is 14 residues. As DNA, the CDR3 is TGTGCCAGTACTTATCCGGGACAGGGGAGTGAAGCTTTCTTT. Its protein is CASTYPGQGSEAFF.

This clone appeared once. The chain joins TRBV2 to TRBJ1-1, with 9 bases fitting TRBD1. Germline CDR1 reads SNHLY; CDR2 reads FYNNEI. The CDR3 consists of 13 residues. Trimming at V came to 10 bases and at J to 5 bases, leaving 8 bases not matched to a gene. The CDR3 DNA follows: TGTGCCAACGGACAGGGGAGTGGAACTGAAGCTTTCTTT. Translated: CANGQGSGTEAFF.

V usage is TRBV6-5 and J usage is TRBJ1-2; no firm D call. Per the germline V gene, CDR1 is MNHEY and CDR2 is SVGAGI. Deletions cut 8 bases from V and 8 bases from J, with 15 bases between. The CDR3 runs 12 residues. The CDR3 DNA reads as TGTGCCAGCGGCGGTGGCGGGCAAGGCTACACCTTC. It encodes CASGGGGQGYTF.

The rearrangement uses TRBV19 and TRBJ2-1, with TRBD2 matching over 9 bases. The CDR3 runs to 13 residues. Trimming took 5 bases from V and 4 from J; bases not matched to a gene: 0. Germline V lookup: CDR1 LNHDA, CDR2 SQIVND (reference sequence). CDR3 DNA: TGTGCCAGTAGTGGACTAGCGTACAATGAGCAGTTCTTC. This gives the protein CASSGLAYNEQFF.

The gene calls are TRBV27 and TRBJ2-7, with a possible D match to TRBD2 (6 bases). Germline CDR1 reads MNHEY; CDR2 reads SMNVEV (reference sequence). This CDR3 region has 14 residues. V lost 0 bases and J 2 bases, leaving 8 bases between the germline ends. CDR3: CASSLSWGAYEQYF. CDR3 sequence (DNA): TGTGCCAGCAGTTTATCGTGGGGGGCCTACGAGCAGTACTTC.

The chain couples TRBV6-6 to TRBJ1-2; possible D gene TRBD1, 5 bases. V was trimmed by 6 bases and J by 4 bases, leaving 15 bases between them. Germline assignment: CDR1 MNHNY and CDR2 SVGAGI (reference sequence). This CDR3 comprises 14 residues. The CDR3 sequence is CASRPGQGFYGYTF. CDR3 nucleotide sequence: TGTGCCAGCAGACCCGGCCAGGGCTTCTATGGCTACACCTTC.

This rearrangement joins TRBV28 to TRBJ1-2; the match to TRBD1 covers 12 bases. The germline V gene has CDR1 MDHEN and CDR2 SYDVKM. Unmatched junction bases numbered 3, after V lost 5 bases and J lost 5 bases. The CDR3 covers 14 residues. The DNA for the CDR3 is TGTGCCAGCAGTGGGGACAGGGGGCTTTATGGCTACACCTTC. This sequence encodes CASSGDRGLYGYTF.

This chain connects TRBV5-5 to TRBJ1-3, with TRBD1 matching over 7 bases. The V and J ends lost 1 base and 1 base, in that order; junction bases with no gene match: 5. This CDR3 region has 16 residues. The V gene's germline CDR1 is SGHKS and CDR2 YYEKEE (reference sequence). In nucleotides, the CDR3 is TGTGCCAGCAGCTTGACAGGGGCTAGATCTGGAAACACCATATATTTT. This gives the protein CASSLTGARSGNTIYF.

This clone occurred a few times. The gene calls are TRBV19 and TRBJ1-1; D is possibly TRBD1 (5 bases). This CDR3 has 13 residues. Germline loops: CDR1 LNHDA, CDR2 SQIVND (reference sequence). Trimming pared 6 bases from V and 11 bases from J, leaving 19 bases between. CDR3 residues: CASSPAGGQRAFF. CDR3 nucleotide sequence: TGTGCCAGTAGCCCGGCCGGTGGACAACGGGCTTTCTTT.

This clone came up once. The chain couples TRBV6-2 or TRBV6-3 to TRBJ1-1; 7 bases line up with TRBD1. After removal of 6 bases from V and 1 base from J, the junction contained 2 bases not matched to a gene. Germline V gives CDR1 MNHEY, CDR2 SVGEGT. The CDR3 spans 13 residues. The CDR3 region is CASSRQGNTEAFF. In DNA form, the CDR3 reads TGTGCCAGCAGCCGACAGGGGAACACTGAAGCTTTCTTT.

The chain recombines TRBV3-1 (or the pseudogene TRBV3-2) with TRBJ2-5; D uncertain. The CDR3 has 16 residues. V lost 1 base and J 5 bases, leaving 17 bases between the germline ends. Germline loops: CDR1 LGHDT, CDR2 YNNKEL (reference sequence). CDR3 sequence reads: CASSQGLPSIGETQYF. The CDR3 bases are TGTGCCAGCAGCCAAGGTCTACCTAGTATCGGGGAGACCCAGTACTTC.

This chain connects TRBV7-8 to TRBJ2-2; 7 nucleotides match TRBD2. This CDR3 comprises 16 residues. The germline V gene has CDR1 SGHVS and CDR2 FQNEAQ. The trim removed 1 base at V and 4 bases at J, leaving 6 bases unmatched. CDR3 sequence (DNA): TGTGCCAGCAGCTTAGGGGAGGGAACACGCACCGGGGAGCTGTTTTTT. Its protein is CASSLGEGTRTGELFF.

The chain combines TRBV4-1 with TRBJ1-1, with D hard to call. V was clipped by 1 base and J by 6 bases, with 15 bases between them. CDR3 length equals 15 residues. The germline CDR1 and CDR2 sequences are MGHRA and YSYEKL. CDR3 nucleotide sequence: TGCGCCAGCAGCCAAGGAGGGAACAGATCCCCTGAAGCTTTCTTT. Its protein product is CASSQGGNRSPEAFF.

The chain couples TRBV4-1 to TRBJ1-2, with D possibly matching TRBD1 (5 bases). V dropped 5 bases and J dropped 5 bases, with 15 bases sitting between them. The CDR3 runs to 14 residues. Germline CDR1 reads MGHRA; CDR2 reads YSYEKL. CDR3 sequence reads: CASSGYGSGYGYTF. The CDR3 coding sequence is TGCGCCAGCAGCGGATACGGATCAGGGTATGGCTACACCTTC.

The chain recombines TRBV7-2 with TRBJ2-5; 8 bases are a match to TRBD1. CDR1 and CDR2 (germline): SGHTA, FQGNSA. V lost 6 bases and J lost 6; bases outside the gene matches: 9. This CDR3 spans 14 amino acids. The CDR3 DNA sequence: TGTGCCAGCAGAATACGACAGGGGAGAAAGACCCAGTACTTC. It specifies CASRIRQGRKTQYF.

This sequence joins TRBV19 and TRBJ1-1; 8 positions agree with TRBD1. The CDR3 has 15 amino acids. Germline V gene lookup returns CDR1 LNHDA and CDR2 SQIVND (reference sequence). J was trimmed by 1 base and V by 1 base; bases with no gene match: 2. The CDR3 nucleotides read TGTGCCAGTAGTATAGTGACAGGGGCGAACACTGAAGCTTTCTTT. Residues: CASSIVTGANTEAFF. Looking up the rest from reference TRBV19 and TRBJ1-1 gives the full variable domain: DGGITQSPKYLFRKEGQNVTLSCEQNLNHDAMYWYRQDPGQGLRLIYYSQIVNDFQKGDIAEGYSVSREKKESFPLTVTSAQKNPTAFYLCASSIVTGANTEAFFGQGTRLTVV.

This chain connects TRBV4-1 to TRBJ1-3; D is perhaps TRBD1 (5 bases). CDR1 is MGHRA, CDR2 YSYEKL, per germline. V shed 2 bases and J shed 4 bases, with 12 bases lying between them. This CDR3 has 15 residues. In DNA form, the CDR3 reads TGCGCCAGCAGCCAACCAACAGGCCGCGGAAACACCATATATTTT. Translation gives CASSQPTGRGNTIYF.

The CDR3 here is CASSEMGQGRETQYF. Here the CDR3 DNA reads TGTGCCAGCAGTGAAATGGGACAGGGGAGGGAGACCCAGTACTTC. V usage is TRBV2 and J usage is TRBJ2-5; TRBD1 matches at 10 bases. This CDR3 contains 15 residues. Per germline, CDR1 SNHLY and CDR2 FYNNEI. Losses at the gene ends were 2 bases for V and 5 bases for J; bases not matched to a gene: 5.

The chain couples TRBV11-2 to TRBJ2-2, with 7 bases matching TRBD1. Germline-derived CDR1 and CDR2 are SGHAT and FQNNGV. This CDR3 comprises 14 residues. The ends lost 0 bases at V and 8 bases at J; junction bases unmatched: 3. This CDR3 is CASSLEGGRGELFF. CDR3 bases: TGTGCCAGCAGCTTAGAAGGGGGCCGGGGGGAGCTGTTTTTT.

This chain uses TRBV5-1 with TRBJ1-2; 9 bases are shared with TRBD1. V was pared by 0 bases and J by 5 bases, with 11 bases of the junction left unmatched. CDR3 length equals 17 residues. The germline V gene encodes CDR1 SGHRS and CDR2 YFSETQ. CDR3: CASSLALDRGSLYGYTF. The CDR3 DNA sequence: TGCGCCAGCAGCTTGGCCTTGGACAGGGGCTCGTTATATGGCTACACCTTC.

The chain joins TRBV10-3 to TRBJ1-4; 9 bases line up with TRBD1. The germline V gene has CDR1 ENHRY and CDR2 SYGVKD. The V and J ends lost 10 bases and 8 bases, in that order; junction bases with no gene match: 5. This CDR3 spans 12 amino acids. The CDR3 coding sequence is TGTGCCACGGGACAGGGAGAAGAAAAACTGTTTTTT. Its protein product is CATGQGEEKLFF.

The J gene is TRBJ2-3, the V gene TRBV6-6; a weak D match, TRBD2 (6 bases). V was pared by 4 bases and J by 1 base, with 15 bases between. Germline CDR1 and CDR2: MNHNY and SVGAGI (reference sequence). This CDR3 has 16 amino acids. The CDR3 sequence is CASSSLGGARTDTQYF. CDR3 DNA: TGTGCCAGCAGTTCCTTAGGCGGGGCCCGCACAGATACGCAGTATTTT.